The rows below give T cell receptor beta chains drawn from one sample of a study of OX40 agonist ivuxolimab in advanced cancers. TCRdb's copy holds only in-frame clones and misses some; the assay was immunoSEQ multiplex PCR. The sample lists about 76,000 clones, 80% to 90% occurring once. The sample in question was CD4+ or CD8+ T cells sorted from blood, obtained in a trial of the OX40 agonist ivuxolimab. Every receptor here comes from an adult with an advanced solid tumor such as melanoma, head and neck, liver or kidney cancer. Each CDR3 is given with its conserved first and last residue. The D gene is left open where the match is weak. Clone size is shown for a subset of rows, as once, few, many or a class of expanded clone.

DNA | CDR3 | J | size | D | V
TGTGCCAGCATCGGGCTAGCGGGAGGGTACCAAGAGACCCAGTACTTC | CASIGLAGGYQETQYF | TRBJ2-5 | - | TRBD2 | TRBV2
TGTGCCAGCACACGAACGGGACAGATAAATTATAGCAATCAGCCCCAGCATTTT | CASTRTGQINYSNQPQHF | TRBJ1-5 | - | TRBD1 | TRBV2
TGTGCCAGCAGTTACACTGGACAGGGGGCCTCAGATACGCAGTATTTT | CASSYTGQGASDTQYF | TRBJ2-3 | once | TRBD1 | TRBV6-6
TGTGCCAGCAGTGAACTAGGACAGGGACGCTCCTACAATGAGCAGTTCTTC | CASSELGQGRSYNEQFF | TRBJ2-1 | - | TRBD1 | TRBV6-1
TGTGCCAGCAGTGATTTGGGACAGGGTTCCGAGCAGTACTTC | CASSDLGQGSEQYF | TRBJ2-7 | - | TRBD1 | TRBV25-1
TGCGCCAGCAGCTCCTACAGGGGGCAGGGAGAGACCCAGTACTTC | CASSSYRGQGETQYF | TRBJ2-5 | - | TRBD1 | TRBV5-1
TGCGCCAGCAGCTTAGAGACTCGAAGGCAGAGTGAAGCTTTCTTT | CASSLETRRQSEAFF | TRBJ1-1 | - | - | TRBV5-1
TGTGCCTGGAGGTCGGAAGCGGGGGGAGATACGCAGTATTTT | CAWRSEAGGDTQYF | TRBJ2-3 | - | TRBD2 | TRBV30
TGTGCCAGCTCCAACAGAGGGTCTGGCACAGATACGCAGTATTTT | CASSNRGSGTDTQYF | TRBJ2-3 | - | - | TRBV7-2
TGTGCCAGCTCTCCGGGACAGGGGCTTTACGAGCAGTACTTC | CASSPGQGLYEQYF | TRBJ2-7 | - | TRBD1 | TRBV18
TGTGCCAGCACACCACTCAGCCCGGACACTGAAGCTTTCTTT | CASTPLSPDTEAFF | TRBJ1-1 | - | - | TRBV28
TGTGCCAGCAGCTTGGCGTCAGACGCTAACTATGGCTACACCTTC | CASSLASDANYGYTF | TRBJ1-2 | - | - | TRBV5-4
TGTGCCAGCAGCTTAGACGAAAACACCATATATTTT | CASSLDENTIYF | TRBJ1-3 | - | - | TRBV7-8
TGTGCCAGCGCCTGGGGGGCCCAAGAGACCCAGTACTTC | CASAWGAQETQYF | TRBJ2-5 | - | - | TRBV6-1
TGTGCCAGCAGCCCCAGGGACTTCTATGGCTACACCTTC | CASSPRDFYGYTF | TRBJ1-2 | - | - | TRBV7-9
TGCGCCAGCAGCCAAGAAGCGGGGGCAGGTGGAAACACCATATATTTT | CASSQEAGAGGNTIYF | TRBJ1-3 | - | - | TRBV4-1
TGTGCCAGCAGCTTCAGGGGGAGTTCTTCACCCCTCCACTTT | CASSFRGSSSPLHF | TRBJ1-6 | - | TRBD1 | TRBV5-8
TGTGCCAGCAGCGTTGGGACAGGGTTGAACACTGAAGCTTTCTTT | CASSVGTGLNTEAFF | TRBJ1-1 | - | TRBD1 | TRBV9
TGTGCCAGCAGCCCGAGGTCCGCCGTGAACACTGAAGCTTTCTTT | CASSPRSAVNTEAFF | TRBJ1-1 | once | - | TRBV9
TGTGCCAGCAGCCCAACAGGGGGCAACTACGAGCAGTACTTC | CASSPTGGNYEQYF | TRBJ2-7 | - | TRBD1 | TRBV2
TGTGCCAGCAGCTTAGGCAGGGGGAGTACTGAAGCTTTCTTT | CASSLGRGSTEAFF | TRBJ1-1 | - | TRBD1 | TRBV7-3
TGTGCCAGTAGTTCCCAGGGGCAAGAGACCCAGTACTTC | CASSSQGQETQYF | TRBJ2-5 | - | - | TRBV19
TGCGCCAGCAGTGGTGGCACCGCGGGGGGCCGCACAGATACGCAGTATTTT | CASSGGTAGGRTDTQYF | TRBJ2-3 | - | TRBD2 | TRBV10-1
TGTGCCAGCAGGAGGACAGGGAAAGAGACCCAGTACTTC | CASRRTGKETQYF | TRBJ2-5 | - | TRBD1 | TRBV2
TGTGCCAGCAGCTTCCCCGCTAGCGGGACATTAGATACGCAGTATTTT | CASSFPASGTLDTQYF | TRBJ2-3 | - | TRBD2 | TRBV7-2
TGTGCCAGCAGCTCCGCTGGGAGATACGAGCAGTACTTC | CASSSAGRYEQYF | TRBJ2-7 | - | - | TRBV11-3